These T cell receptor beta chains were read from a single sample in a study of T cells in Graves' hyperthyroidism and ophthalmopathy. Via MiXCR, TCRdb re-called the multiplex PCR reads, giving one row per CDR3 protein. The top ten hold 16% of the sample, which has approximately 720,000 distinct CDR3 sequences, 15% to 20% seen once. Material for sequencing was blood. The receptor source for this set is a woman between 45 and 65 years old with Graves' hyperthyroidism that later progressed to Graves' ophthalmopathy. Both conserved end residues are trimmed from each CDR3. Fields, in order: V gene, clone size, CDR3 protein. Part of the rows lack a size; the others show once, few, many or a class for expanded clones.

TRBV10-3	NA	AISESRQGAQDTQY
TRBV19	few	ASSIIASEQF
TRBV18	many	ASSRDREAWDYGYT
TRBV12-3/TRBV12-4	many	ASRRSGQGELDQH
TRBV30	few	AWSHRQGSYNSPLH
TRBV20-1	NA	SARVLWTGTYNSPLH
TRBV6-5	NA	ASSYSRVKGADTQY
TRBV6-1	few	ASSAGYSNQPQH
TRBV30	few	AWSVMRNTGELF
TRBV5-1	many	ASSLVVGSYEQY
TRBV2	NA	ASRWTGEADYT
TRBV27	many	ASSFWLAGGNEQF
TRBV20-1	few	SAFKGGARGEKLF
TRBV13	NA	ASSLGSRGINQPQH
TRBV20-1	few	SLLGQGRDEQY
TRBV7-9	NA	ASTSGTGYNEQF
TRBV30	NA	AWSVGLAEAQY
TRBV6-2/TRBV6-3	few	ASSYSTGTGLANQPQH
TRBV20-1	few	SPGQGDLGRDTQY
TRBV4-1	few	ASSQEVASYGEQF
TRBV13	many	ASSLTVTGGLWTEAF
TRBV12-3/TRBV12-4	many	ASRGTASNQPQH
TRBV6-1	NA	ASRARGTDTQY
TRBV2	many	ASSEQGNGYT
TRBV2	few	ASRETRPANEQF
TRBV9	NA	ASSVAVGSSYGYT
TRBV19	few	ASSTGNYEEQY
TRBV7-7	many	ASSLGTGGSYEQY
TRBV20-1	many	SARVGGTGNQPQH
TRBV3-1	many	ASSHEEGLSPLH
TRBV2	many	ASSEPAKGNNEQF
TRBV11-2	many	ASRPSGTGSIHEQF
TRBV2	few	VSSTPGQGARKTQY
TRBV20-1	NA	SVRGDSPNGYT
TRBV2	NA	ASRQTATNYGYT
TRBV30	many	AWSVGSNTEAF
TRBV2	few	ASSAGTESSYEQY
TRBV18	NA	ASSPSSGGARRQETQY
TRBV12-3/TRBV12-4	NA	ASSLGFGQPQH
TRBV3-1	many	ASSQGHLANTGELF